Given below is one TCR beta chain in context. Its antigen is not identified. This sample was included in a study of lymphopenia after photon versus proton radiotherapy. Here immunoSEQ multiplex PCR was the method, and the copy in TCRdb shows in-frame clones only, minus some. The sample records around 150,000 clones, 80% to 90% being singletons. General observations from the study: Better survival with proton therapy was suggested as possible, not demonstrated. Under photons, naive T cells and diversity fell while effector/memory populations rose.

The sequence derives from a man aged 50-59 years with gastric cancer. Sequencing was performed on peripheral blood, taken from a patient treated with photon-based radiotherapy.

CDR3: CASSRGQKETQYF. CDR3 in DNA: TGTGCCAGCAGTCGGGGTCAGAAAGAGACCCAGTACTTC. The J gene is TRBJ2-5, the V gene TRBV6-5, with D tentatively TRBD2 (5 bases). Germline V CDR1 and CDR2: MNHEY, SVGAGI. The germline V and J ends were trimmed by 5 bases and 3 bases, with 10 bases remaining between them. This CDR3 region has 13 residues.